The clone carrying this T cell receptor beta chain was observed many times. Its specificity is not known. These data are taken from a study of blood T cells in healthy people across ages. The study, taken as a whole, reports: Among long-lived donors, naive CD4+ cells were more numerous and diversity higher than in aged donors.

Then a second PCR, running roughly 7 to 11 cycles, was carried out with a sample-barcoded 5' primer and a J-beta primer mix. TCRdb analysed the 5' RACE reads with MiXCR anew, one entry per CDR3 protein. This sample has 900,000 to 950,000 distinct CDR3 sequences, with just under 30% found just once. Ranging in age from roughly 6 to 90, the donors were healthy Caucasian individuals from Russia. CDR1 and CDR2 (germline): LNHNV, YYDKDF (reference sequence). V shed 6 bases and J 8 bases; nucleotides not matched to a gene: 8. This CDR3 is built from 13 residues. Another study also made use of these data, one on T cells of mothers and their children.

This sequence joins TRBV15 and TRBJ1-2; 8 bases align to TRBD1. This clonotype was obtained from a woman in her 40s in good health. The specimen sequenced was blood. The CDR3 region is CATSPDREGGYTF. The CDR3 DNA reads TGTGCCACCAGTCCGGACAGGGAAGGAGGCTACACCTTC.